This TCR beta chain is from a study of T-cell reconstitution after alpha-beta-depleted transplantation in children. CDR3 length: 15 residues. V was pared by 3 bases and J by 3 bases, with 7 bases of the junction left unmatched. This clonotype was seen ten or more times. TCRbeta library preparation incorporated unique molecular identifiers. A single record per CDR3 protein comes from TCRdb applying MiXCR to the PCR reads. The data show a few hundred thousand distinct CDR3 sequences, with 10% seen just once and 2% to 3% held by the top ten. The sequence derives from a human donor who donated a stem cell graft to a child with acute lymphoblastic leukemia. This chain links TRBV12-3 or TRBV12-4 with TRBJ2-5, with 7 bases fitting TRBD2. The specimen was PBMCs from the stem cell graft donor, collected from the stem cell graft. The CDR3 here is CASSLREGLEETQYF. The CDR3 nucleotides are TGTGCCAGCAGTTTGAGGGAGGGCCTCGAAGAGACCCAGTACTTC.